The rows below give T cell receptor beta chains drawn from one sample of a study of cytomegalovirus exposure and HLA in healthy donors. Method: immunoSEQ multiplex PCR; TCRdb's copy keeps in-frame clones and lacks some. This table has roughly 150,000 clones, approximately 88% appearing once. The sequenced sample was PBMCs. The receptors were sampled from a man aged 30-40 years in good health and CMV-seropositive. Each CDR3 is given with its conserved first and last residue. D genes are given only for firm matches. Rows give clone size only sometimes, using once, few, many, or a class for an expanded clone.

>TRBJ2-7|TRBD2|few|TRBV6-5
CASSSPGLGYYEQYF
TGTGCCAGCAGTTCGCCGGGACTAGGGTACTACGAGCAGTACTTC
>TRBJ1-4|NA|NA|TRBV5-1
CASSSGQDNEKLFF
TGCGCCAGCAGCTCGGGACAAGATAATGAAAAACTGTTTTTT
>TRBJ1-3|TRBD1|NA|TRBV5-8
CASSRDRAGNTIYF
TGTGCCAGCAGCCGGGACAGGGCTGGAAACACCATATATTTT
>TRBJ2-1|TRBD2|NA|TRBV7-7
CASSPTSGFYNEQFF
TGTGCTAGCAGCCCGACTAGCGGGTTCTACAATGAGCAGTTCTTC
>TRBJ2-7|TRBD2|NA|TRBV6-5
CASRSLAGGYYEQYF
TGTGCCAGCAGGTCACTAGCGGGGGGCTACTACGAGCAGTACTTC
>TRBJ2-5|TRBD1|NA|TRBV5-1
CASSVQQGAQETQYF
TGCGCCAGCAGCGTCCAACAGGGGGCCCAAGAGACCCAGTACTTC
>TRBJ1-2|NA|NA|TRBV11-2
CASSSRRGNYGYTF
TGTGCCAGCAGCTCTCGGCGAGGGAACTATGGCTACACCTTC
>TRBJ2-7|TRBD2|few|TRBV9
CASSQGLAGLFYEQYF
TGTGCCAGCAGCCAAGGACTAGCGGGGCTCTTCTACGAGCAGTACTTC
>TRBJ2-1|TRBD2|NA|TRBV6-5
CASSYSSGGGNEQFF
TGTGCCAGCAGTTACTCCAGCGGGGGGGGTAATGAGCAGTTCTTC
>TRBJ1-4|TRBD1|NA|TRBV9
CASSVQQGAGEKLFF
TGTGCCAGCAGCGTGCAACAGGGGGCGGGTGAAAAACTGTTTTTT
>TRBJ2-2|TRBD1|NA|TRBV2
CASLGTGGTGELFF
TGTGCCAGCTTGGGGACAGGGGGAACCGGGGAGCTGTTTTTT
>TRBJ2-7|TRBD1|NA|TRBV5-4
CASSGGQGFVYEQYF
TGTGCCAGCAGCGGCGGACAGGGATTCGTCTACGAGCAGTACTTC
>TRBJ2-7|NA|NA|TRBV4-1
CASSQSFYYEQYF
TGCGCCAGCAGCCAAAGCTTCTACTACGAGCAGTACTTC
>TRBJ2-7|TRBD2|few|TRBV6-9
CASSYEGGLYEQYF
TGTGCCAGCAGTTACGAGGGAGGGTTGTACGAGCAGTACTTC
>TRBJ1-2|NA|many|TRBV5-1
CASSLGVDYGYTF
TGCGCCAGCAGCTTAGGAGTGGACTATGGCTACACCTTC
>TRBJ2-7|NA|NA|TRBV9
CASSVAPRDEQYF
TGTGCCAGCAGCGTAGCGCCCCGGGACGAGCAGTACTTC
>TRBJ1-1|NA|once|TRBV7-9
CATTRRGGGENTEAFF
TGTGCCACTACTAGGAGGGGAGGGGGTGAGAACACTGAAGCTTTCTTT
>TRBJ1-1|TRBD1|NA|TRBV6-5
CASSPGQGASTEAFF
TGTGCCAGCAGTCCCGGACAGGGCGCGAGTACTGAAGCTTTCTTT
>TRBJ2-7|NA|NA|TRBV5-1
CASSLSLGPFGSFSYEQYF
TGCGCCAGCAGCTTAAGTTTGGGGCCTTTCGGGAGCTTCTCCTACGAGCAGTACTTC
>TRBJ1-5|TRBD1|NA|TRBV9
CASSSDRGNQPQHF
TGTGCCAGCAGCTCGGACAGGGGCAATCAGCCCCAGCATTTT
>TRBJ2-3|NA|NA|TRBV29-1
CSVEGGEGTDTQYF
TGCAGCGTTGAAGGGGGAGAGGGTACAGATACGCAGTATTTT
>TRBJ2-5|NA|NA|TRBV4-2
CASSIGIETQYF
TGTGCCAGCAGCATCGGGATTGAGACCCAGTACTTC
>TRBJ1-3|NA|once|TRBV6-1
CASSEALLIQWGNTIYF
TGTGCCAGCAGTGAAGCGCTTCTGATTCAGTGGGGAAACACCATATATTTT
>TRBJ2-1|NA|NA|TRBV15
CATSRGSSTEQFF
TGTGCCACCAGCAGAGGGTCTAGCACTGAGCAGTTCTTC
>TRBJ2-1|NA|few|TRBV23-1
CASTPQEVRAKGNEQFF
TGCGCCAGCACCCCCCAGGAAGTAAGGGCGAAGGGGAATGAGCAGTTCTTC